Each of the 3 T cell receptor beta chains below was sequenced from the same sample in a study of PD-1 blockade in mismatch repair-deficient tumors. The table came from immunoSEQ multiplex PCR; TCRdb's copy has only in-frame clones and leaves some out. Of tens of thousands of clones in the sample, over 70% were seen once. The starting material was peripheral blood, obtained 12 weeks after starting pembrolizumab. The source is an adult with mismatch repair-deficient cancer.

This chain connects TRBV27 to TRBJ2-1; 8 bases line up with TRBD1. This CDR3 spans 14 amino acids. V was clipped by 2 bases and J by 6 bases; unmatched bases: 3. Per the germline V gene, CDR1 is MNHEY and CDR2 is SMNVEV (reference sequence). CDR3 sequence reads: CASSLQGATNEQFF. The CDR3 bases are TGTGCCAGCAGTTTACAGGGGGCAACCAATGAGCAGTTCTTC.

CDR3 bases: TGTGCCACCCACAGAGACGTGGGGGCCTACGAGCAGTACTTC. Encoded protein: CATHRDVGAYEQYF. The gene calls are TRBV2 and TRBJ2-5, with D perhaps TRBD1 or TRBD2 (5 bases each). The end of the DNA aligns better with TRBJ2-7, so the J call may be wrong. This CDR3 has 14 residues. Per the germline V gene, CDR1 is SNHLY and CDR2 is FYNNEI.

The chain carries TRBV7-9 and TRBJ2-7; D unresolved. V was cut by 1 base and J by 3 bases, with 7 bases left in between. CDR3 length: 13 residues. Germline CDR1 and CDR2: SEHNR and FQNEAQ (reference sequence). This CDR3 reads CASSLDPVYEQYF. The DNA of the CDR3 is TGTGCCAGCAGCTTAGACCCAGTCTACGAGCAGTACTTC. The full variable domain, completed using reference TRBV7-9 and TRBJ2-7, is DTGVSQNPRHKITKRGQNVTFRCDPISEHNRLYWYRQTLGQGPEFLTYFQNEAQLEKSRLLSDRFSAERPKGSFSTLEIQRTEQGDSAMYLCASSLDPVYEQYFGPGTRLTVT.